The following is a T cell receptor (beta chain) sequence with its context. The V gene lost 1 base and the J gene lost 5 bases, with 8 bases spanning the gap. The V gene's germline CDR1 is GTSNPN and CDR2 SVGIG (reference sequence). CDR3 length equals 12 residues. Study processing details: Estimation of nucleated cell counts was performed using reference gene primer amplification. Sequencing used immunoSEQ multiplex PCR; TCRdb keeps in-frame clones, though not all of them. The DNA gave D and trimming, while V, J and clone size come from that table. Among 75,000 to 95,000 clones, 70% to 90% were seen once, and the ten largest hold approximately 4.4%. These data originate in a study of blood T cell repertoires in COVID-19. Study context: The United States, Italy and Spain supplied acute and convalescent COVID-19 samples. In each case, the material was cDNA or gDNA derived from T cells, B-cell-depleted T cells, or PBMCs.

Material: peripheral blood. The sequence was collected from a man in his fifties with active COVID-19. The chain has TRBV30 and TRBJ1-2; maybe TRBD1 (5 bases). For the CDR3, the DNA is TGTGCCTGGAGTGCCCGGGGGTATGGCTACACCTTC. It translates to CAWSARGYGYTF.